The rows below give T cell receptor beta chains drawn from one sample of a study of shared clonotypes between healthy human individuals. Here immunoSEQ multiplex PCR was the method, and the copy in TCRdb shows in-frame clones only, minus some. Counted here are around 2.3 million clones, roughly 95% occurring once; the ten biggest clones make up around 0.13%. The material sequenced was naive CD4+ T cells sorted from blood. The receptors were gathered from a man younger than 35 in good health. CDR3s include the opening cysteine and the closing phenylalanine or tryptophan. A D gene is named only where the DNA matches it firmly. Part of the rows lack a size; the others show once, few, many or a class for expanded clones.

v_gene,abundance,d_gene,j_gene,CDR3nt,CDR3aa
TRBV4-3,few,TRBD1,TRBJ2-2,TGCGCCAGCAGCCTACAGGGGGCCGGGGAGCTGTTTTTT,CASSLQGAGELFF
TRBV15,.,.,TRBJ2-7,TGTGCCACCAGCAGAGACAATACCTACGAGCAGTACTTC,CATSRDNTYEQYF
TRBV6-1,.,.,TRBJ2-7,TGTGCCAGCAGTGAAGCCGCACAAGCCCCCCACCTCTCCTACGAGCAGTACTTC,CASSEAAQAPHLSYEQYF
TRBV5-1,.,TRBD1,TRBJ2-1,TGCGCCAGCACCCCCTGGACAGGGGGCATTGAGCAGTTCTTC,CASTPWTGGIEQFF
TRBV30,.,.,TRBJ2-2,TGTGCCTGGAAGAGAGACAGGCGAATCGGGGAGCTGTTTTTT,CAWKRDRRIGELFF
TRBV7-7,.,.,TRBJ2-5,TGTGCTAGCAGCTCGCGGGTAGTAGAGACCCAGTACTTC,CASSSRVVETQYF
TRBV5-6,.,.,TRBJ1-4,TGTGCCAGCAGCTTCCTAGGGGAAAAACTGTTTTTT,CASSFLGEKLFF
TRBV13,many,.,TRBJ2-1,TGTGCCAGCACGCCCCGGGACACCTACAATGAGCAGTTCTTC,CASTPRDTYNEQFF
TRBV7-5,.,.,TRBJ1-4,TGTGCCAGAAGCTCTACAACTAATGAAAAACTGTTTTTT,CARSSTTNEKLFF
TRBV10-3,.,.,TRBJ2-2,TGTGCCATCAATAGACTCCCAACCAGCGGGGAGCTGTTTTTT,CAINRLPTSGELFF
TRBV2,.,.,TRBJ2-3,TGTGCCAGCACTCCCAAGGTGGGGCAGGGAACAGATACGCAGTATTTT,CASTPKVGQGTDTQYF
TRBV6-6,.,TRBD1,TRBJ1-2,TGTGCCAGCAGCTCTCTGACAGGGGTGGGCGGCTACACCTTC,CASSSLTGVGGYTF
TRBV5-1,once,TRBD1,TRBJ1-3,TGCGCCAGCAGCTCACAGGGGACACAGGGAAACACCATATATTTT,CASSSQGTQGNTIYF
TRBV4-1,.,.,TRBJ1-1,TGCGCCAGCAGCCAAGATTGGGGTGGAAGAAACACTGAAGCTTTCTTT,CASSQDWGGRNTEAFF
TRBV27,.,TRBD2,TRBJ2-1,TGTGCCAGCAGTCGAGAGGTAGCGGGACCCTACAATGAGCAGTTCTTC,CASSREVAGPYNEQFF
TRBV7-9,.,TRBD1,TRBJ1-2,TGTGCCAGCACCCCACAGGGGCCGAACTATGGCTACACCTTC,CASTPQGPNYGYTF
TRBV18,.,.,TRBJ2-2,TGTGCCAGCTCACCAGGGGCGGACACCGGGGAGCTGTTTTTT,CASSPGADTGELFF
TRBV5-1,once,TRBD1,TRBJ2-3,TGCGCCAGCAGCGTCCTTGACAGGGCAGATACGCAGTATTTT,CASSVLDRADTQYF
TRBV10-3,.,.,TRBJ1-5,TGTGCCATCAGTGTGGGGGCAGGGCAGCCCCAGCATTTT,CAISVGAGQPQHF
TRBV4-3,.,TRBD2,TRBJ2-1,TGCGCCAGCAGCCGGGGGGGAGCGGGAGTGAACAATGAGCAGTTCTTC,CASSRGGAGVNNEQFF
TRBV11-2,.,TRBD1,TRBJ1-3,TGTGCCAGCAGCCTAACTACCGACAGGGACTCTGGAAACACCATATATTTT,CASSLTTDRDSGNTIYF
TRBV14,.,.,TRBJ2-7,TGTGCCAGCAGCCAAGAGACAGCCTACGAGCAGTACTTC,CASSQETAYEQYF
TRBV27,.,TRBD2,TRBJ2-1,TGTGCCAGCAGTTCCGGGACTAGCGGGAGGGCCAATGAGCAGTTCTTC,CASSSGTSGRANEQFF
TRBV19,.,.,TRBJ1-2,TGTGCCAGTAGTCAGGACCTCTATGGCTACACCTTC,CASSQDLYGYTF
TRBV5-6,.,.,TRBJ1-1,TGTGCCAGCAGCTTCCGATGGCGGGGCACTGAAGCTTTCTTT,CASSFRWRGTEAFF
TRBV6-5,.,TRBD1,TRBJ2-7,TGTGCCAGCAGTTACTCGGACAGGGGGCTATACGAGCAGTACTTC,CASSYSDRGLYEQYF
TRBV5-1,.,.,TRBJ2-4,TGCGCCAGCAGCCCGGGACTTACAGAGGGGAACATTCAGTACTTC,CASSPGLTEGNIQYF
TRBV6-5,few,.,TRBJ1-6,TGTGCCAGCAGTTACTCGACGAATTCACCCCTCCACTTT,CASSYSTNSPLHF
TRBV9,.,.,TRBJ1-1,TGTGCCAGCAGCGCCCACCCGGGCACTGAAGCTTTCTTT,CASSAHPGTEAFF
TRBV4-1,.,TRBD2,TRBJ2-1,TGCGCCAGCAGCCAGGGGGGGTTTGGTAATGAGCAGTTCTTC,CASSQGGFGNEQFF
TRBV5-1,.,TRBD1,TRBJ2-7,TGCGCCAGCAGCTTGGCTCGACAGGGGGCTGGTTACGAGCAGTACTTC,CASSLARQGAGYEQYF
TRBV7-9,.,.,TRBJ2-5,TGTGCCAGCAGCTTATTTATTGGGTCAAAAAAAGAGACCCAGTACTTC,CASSLFIGSKKETQYF
TRBV27,.,TRBD1,TRBJ2-7,TGTGCCAGCAGTGGGGACAGGGGGCTAAACGAGCAGTACTTC,CASSGDRGLNEQYF
TRBV28,.,.,TRBJ1-5,TGTGCCAGCAGTTTAGGCCAGTCCCACCAGCCCCAGCATTTT,CASSLGQSHQPQHF
TRBV30,.,TRBD2,TRBJ2-7,TGTGCCTGGGGAGGCACTAGCGGGCCCTACGAGCAGTACTTC,CAWGGTSGPYEQYF
TRBV13,.,.,TRBJ2-7,TGTGCCAGCAGCTCTCCCGGGCAGGGTGGATACGAGCAGTACTTC,CASSSPGQGGYEQYF
TRBV28,.,TRBD1,TRBJ1-6,TGTGCCAGCAGTTTATTGACAGGGCCAGGTTCACCCCTCCACTTT,CASSLLTGPGSPLHF
TRBV2,.,TRBD2,TRBJ2-7,TGTGCCAGCAGACACGGAGATAGCGGGGGGGCCTACGAGCAGTACTTC,CASRHGDSGGAYEQYF
TRBV10-2,.,TRBD1,TRBJ1-2,TGCGCCAGCAGTGCAGCTCAGGGGGCGCGTCCCTATGGCTACACCTTC,CASSAAQGARPYGYTF
TRBV7-2,.,TRBD1,TRBJ1-2,TGTGCCAGCCGAGAGCCGACAGGGAGCTATGGCTACACCTTC,CASREPTGSYGYTF
TRBV6-5,.,.,TRBJ1-2,TGTGCCAGCAGTTTAAAGGACGTGGGGTATGGCTACACCTTC,CASSLKDVGYGYTF
TRBV6-6,once,.,TRBJ2-5,TGTGCCAGCACCAGGGTTTTTTGGGAGACCCAGTACTTC,CASTRVFWETQYF
TRBV29-1,once,.,TRBJ2-3,TGCAGCGCCCGGACAGCGAGCACAGATACGCAGTATTTT,CSARTASTDTQYF
TRBV19,.,.,TRBJ2-7,TGTGCCAGTAGTATAGATTTACGTGGGAACGAGCAGTACTTC,CASSIDLRGNEQYF
TRBV15,.,TRBD1,TRBJ2-2,TGTGCCACCAGGTCTTCTACAGGGGGCCTTGGCCCCCCCGGGGAGCTGTTTTTT,CATRSSTGGLGPPGELFF
TRBV5-1,.,.,TRBJ1-1,TGCGCCAGCAGCTTGGCGATCGGGGGGACGGTTATGAACACTGAAGCTTTCTTT,CASSLAIGGTVMNTEAFF
TRBV2,.,.,TRBJ1-1,TGTGCCAGCAGTGAAGTGAGTCAGTCAAAAGAAGCTTTCTTT,CASSEVSQSKEAFF
TRBV7-2,.,.,TRBJ1-6,TGTGCCAGCAGCTTAGAGGGCAGGCTTAATTCACCCCTCCACTTT,CASSLEGRLNSPLHF
TRBV6-4,.,.,TRBJ1-5,TGTGCCGGAATGGGGTCGCAGGGCAATCAGCCCCAGCATTTT,CAGMGSQGNQPQHF
TRBV7-9,.,TRBD2,TRBJ2-2,TGTGCCAGCAGCTTTAAGGGGGAGCGGGGGCCATCCACCGGGGAGCTGTTTTTT,CASSFKGERGPSTGELFF